This TCR beta chain was obtained from a study of a mutant IDH1 vaccine in newly diagnosed glioma. Study conclusions and caveats: Top-clonotype changes in peripheral T cells seemed unrelated to pseudoprogression.

In the case of this clone: Its antigen is currently unknown.

Germline V CDR1 and CDR2: LNHDA, SQIVND (reference sequence). V was clipped by 5 bases and J by 1 base; unmatched bases: 4. This CDR3 spans 16 amino acids. Here immunoSEQ multiplex PCR was the method, and the copy in TCRdb shows in-frame clones only, minus some. The table has around 62,000 clones, about 89% seen once. Time point here: week 11, during vaccination. Vaccinated patients received 300 ug of mutant IDH1 20-mer peptide per dose, with topical imiquimod. This TCR was recovered from a man aged 40-49 years with glioma. The V and J genes are TRBV19 and TRBJ1-6, with TRBD1 identical over 8 bases. Source: PBMCs, taken from a glioma patient whose treatment included an IDH1 peptide vaccine. The CDR3 DNA is TGTGCCAGTAGTCTTACAGGGGGGTCCTATAATTCACCCCTCCACTTT. It codes for CASSLTGGSYNSPLHF.